This T cell receptor beta chain was captured by sequencing in a study of T-cell memory formation after mild COVID-19. Notes on the study in general: Within pre-infection memory, some responding clones were found, suggesting cross-reactive memory joined. Clones from the second wave (peaking day 37) had unconfirmed SARS-CoV-2 specificity.

This CDR3 is built from 14 residues. V was shortened by 1 base and J by 1 base, with 7 bases between the two germline ends. Per the germline V gene, CDR1 is SGHTA and CDR2 is FQGTGA. This clonotype was detected only a few times. No antigen is known for it. cDNA libraries for TCR alpha and TCR beta, carrying sample barcodes and UMIs, came from 5'RACE with constant-segment primers. TCRdb ran MiXCR on the 5' RACE reads and lists one entry per CDR3 protein. The sample consists of roughly 550,000 distinct CDR3 sequences, roughly 21% of them appearing once. The chain couples TRBV7-3 to TRBJ2-5; no reliable D call. What was sequenced was PBMCs or a T cell subset sorted from them (not recorded which). This TCR derives from an adult woman who had mild COVID-19 (a few samples of this study predate the infection). Cell type and time point are not known. CDR3 loop: CASSLIRLQETQYF. The CDR3 bases are TGTGCCAGCAGCTTAATAAGGCTCCAAGAGACCCAGTACTTC.